The 25 T cell receptor beta chains in this list originate from one sample, sequenced in a study of blood T cell repertoires in COVID-19. The repertoire was sequenced with immunoSEQ multiplex PCR; TCRdb's copy has only in-frame clones and lacks some. The top ten hold 4% to 5.5% of the sample, which has 470,000 or so clones, 85% to 90% seen once. The material sequenced was peripheral blood. The receptors come from a woman aged 25 to 39 with acute or convalescent COVID-19.

V usage is TRBV6-1 and J usage is TRBJ1-4; TRBD1 might be the D (5 bases). Germline CDR1 and CDR2: MNHNS and SASEGT. The CDR3 runs 13 residues. V was cut by 3 bases and J by 8 bases, with 10 bases left in between. The CDR3 sequence: CASSDQGPEKLFF. The CDR3 DNA follows: TGTGCCAGCAGTGACCAGGGCCCGGAAAAACTGTTTTTT.

The chain combines TRBV28 with TRBJ2-3; 8 bases line up with TRBD1. Per the germline V gene, CDR1 is MDHEN and CDR2 is SYDVKM. V dropped 5 bases and J dropped 5; count of bases not matched to a gene: 6. The CDR3 loop spans 14 amino acids. The CDR3 DNA sequence: TGTGCCAGCAGTAAACAACAGGGGGGAGATACGCAGTATTTT. Encoded protein: CASSKQQGGDTQYF.

The V gene is TRBV7-6, the J gene TRBJ2-3; tentatively, D is TRBD2 (6 bases). The germline V gene has CDR1 SGHVS and CDR2 FNYEAQ. The length of the CDR3 is 14 residues. Trimming left V 5 bases short and J 1 base short, with 10 bases between. The CDR3 coding sequence is TGTGCCAGCAGCCCCGGGGGAGGCACAGATACGCAGTATTTT. Protein: CASSPGGGTDTQYF.

Points on this clone: Other DNA sequences within the sample encode an identical CDR3. This chain connects TRBV24-1 to TRBJ2-7, with TRBD1 matching 8 bases. The CDR3 contains 15 residues. Germline V CDR1 and CDR2: KGHDR, SFDVKD. The V segment lost 5 bases and the J segment 0 bases; nucleotides outside the gene matches: 5. CDR3 sequence (DNA): TGTGCCACCAGTGGTAGTGGGACAGGCTCCTACGAGCAGTACTTC. This codes for CATSGSGTGSYEQYF.

CDR3 protein: CASSRTGGGGSQYF. In nucleotides, the CDR3 is TGTGCCAGCAGCCGTACAGGGGGAGGAGGTTCGCAGTATTTT. This chain connects TRBV3-1 (or the pseudogene TRBV3-2) to TRBJ2-3; 8 bases match TRBD1. After removal of 4 bases from V and 10 bases from J, the junction contained 10 bases not matched to a gene. This CDR3 has 14 amino acids. Germline V gene lookup returns CDR1 LGHDT and CDR2 YNNKEL (reference sequence).

The CDR3 reads CAIRSSGGSYNEQFF. The CDR3 DNA reads TGTGCCATCAGGTCTAGCGGGGGATCCTACAATGAGCAGTTCTTC. The rearrangement links TRBV10-3 to TRBJ2-1; 10 nucleotides align to TRBD2. The CDR3 spans 15 residues. Germline V gene lookup returns CDR1 ENHRY and CDR2 SYGVKD. The junction had 3 bases not matched to a gene; V was cut back by 6 bases and J by 1 base.

The rearrangement joins TRBV15 to TRBJ2-7; TRBD1 matches 9 bases. The ends lost 4 bases at V and 6 bases at J; junction bases unmatched: 10. CDR1 is LNHNV and CDR2 is YYDKDF in the germline V gene (reference sequence). The CDR3 runs 15 residues. This chain's CDR3 is CATSKVPGQGPEQYF. CDR3 bases: TGTGCCACCAGCAAAGTCCCGGGACAGGGACCCGAGCAGTACTTC. The whole variable domain, remainder taken from reference TRBV15 and TRBJ2-7, is DAMVIQNPRYQVTQFGKPVTLSCSQTLNHNVMYWYQQKSSQAPKLLFHYYDKDFNNEADTPDNFQSRRPNTSFCFLDIRSPGLGDTAMYLCATSKVPGQGPEQYFGPGTRLTVT.

The gene calls are TRBV6-5 and TRBJ1-1; no reliable D call. Trimming took 0 bases from V and 11 from J, leaving 19 bases between them. CDR3 length equals 15 residues. Germline values: CDR1 MNHEY, CDR2 SVGAGI. CDR3 region: CASSYSLTPKLGAFF. In nucleotides, the CDR3 is TGTGCCAGCAGTTACTCGTTGACACCAAAGCTTGGTGCTTTCTTT.

The chain is built from TRBV7-2 and TRBJ2-7, with D tentatively TRBD1 (6 bases). The V end lost 2 bases, the J end lost 3 bases, and 14 bases lay between the germline ends. Germline values: CDR1 SGHTA, CDR2 FQGNSA. The CDR3 loop spans 15 amino acids. The CDR3 DNA follows: TGTGCCAGCAGCTTACTTGACAGGCTACTCTACGAGCAGTACTTC. This translates into CASSLLDRLLYEQYF. Complete variable domain (other parts from reference TRBV7-2 and TRBJ2-7): GAGVSQSPSNKVTEKGKDVELRCDPISGHTALYWYRQSLGQGLEFLIYFQGNSAPDKSGLPSDRFSAERTGGSVSTLTIQRTQQEDSAVYLCASSLLDRLLYEQYFGPGTRLTVT.

The chain links TRBV11-2 to TRBJ1-1; D gene unclear. Between the trimmed V and J ends, which lost 7 bases and 6 bases, there was a span of 15 bases. CDR3 size: 13 residues. Germline V gene sequence: CDR1 SGHAT, CDR2 FQNNGV. CDR3 coding DNA: TGTGCCAGCACTACGCGGGCCCATCCTGAAGCTTTCTTT. Translated: CASTTRAHPEAFF.

The chain recombines TRBV6-7 with TRBJ2-7; 9 positions match TRBD1. TRBV6-7 has ORF status, its function being uncertain. J gave up 0 bases and V 6 bases, and 3 bases lay outside the gene matches. This CDR3 is built from 14 residues. CDR3: CASRRDRASYEQYF. The CDR3 bases are TGTGCCAGCAGAAGGGACAGGGCCTCCTACGAGCAGTACTTC.

This clone was seen a handful of times. The genes are TRBV6-1 and TRBJ2-1, with TRBD2 matching 14 bases. CDR3 length equals 15 residues. Germline values: CDR1 MNHNS, CDR2 SASEGT. V lost 1 base to trimming and J lost 8 bases; unmatched junction nucleotides: 1. The CDR3 sequence is CASSEGLAGGHEQFF. For the CDR3, the DNA is TGTGCCAGCAGTGAAGGACTAGCGGGGGGGCATGAGCAGTTCTTC.

CDR3 sequence: CASSFAGGIYEQYF. The CDR3 coding sequence is TGCGCCAGCAGCTTTGCGGGGGGGATCTACGAGCAGTACTTC. The V call is TRBV5-1, the J call TRBJ2-7, with 9 bases lining up with TRBD2. This CDR3 contains 14 residues. CDR1 is SGHRS and CDR2 is YFSETQ in the germline V gene. The J segment lost 3 bases and the V segment lost 2 bases, leaving 3 bases of the junction unmatched.

This clone has only one observation. The rearrangement uses TRBV7-3 and TRBJ1-6; D is uncertain. The CDR3 contains 15 residues. Trimming left V 5 bases short and J 9 bases short, with 17 bases between. Germline V lookup: CDR1 SGHTA, CDR2 FQGTGA. In nucleotides, the CDR3 is TGTGCCAGCAGCCTTCAAAGTGTTGGAGGTTCACCCCTCCACTTT. Translated, it gives CASSLQSVGGSPLHF.

The chain combines TRBV5-1 with TRBJ2-7; D possibly corresponds to TRBD1 (6 bases). The CDR3 runs to 15 residues. Germline V gene sequence: CDR1 SGHRS, CDR2 YFSETQ. With 5 bases removed from V and 1 base from J, the gap between germline ends came to 16 bases. CDR3 in DNA: TGCGCCAGCAGAAAACAGGGAGAAGAGTCCTACGAGCAGTACTTC. This encodes CASRKQGEESYEQYF.

The chain links TRBV2 to TRBJ2-3, with 9 bases aligning to TRBD2. Germline assignment: CDR1 SNHLY and CDR2 FYNNEI. V was pared by 0 bases and J by 4 bases, with 8 bases of the junction left unmatched. The CDR3 is 17 amino acids. The CDR3 region is CASSEAFERGESDTQYF. CDR3 sequence (DNA): TGTGCCAGCAGTGAAGCGTTCGAGCGGGGGGAGTCAGATACGCAGTATTTT.

The CDR3 nucleotides read TGCGCCAGCAGGGATGGGACTAGCGGTAGCACAGATACGCAGTATTTT. Protein product: CASRDGTSGSTDTQYF. The V call is TRBV10-1, the J call TRBJ2-3; 11 bases line up with TRBD2. Trimming cost V 6 bases and J 0 bases; bases outside gene matches: 5. Germline CDR1 is WNHNN and CDR2 is SYGVQD (reference sequence). The CDR3 runs to 16 residues.

The rearrangement joins TRBV5-6 to TRBJ1-1; D unclear. CDR1 and CDR2 (germline): SGHDT, YYEEEE. Between the trimmed V and J ends, which lost 2 bases and 4 bases, there was a span of 6 bases. This CDR3 spans 12 amino acids. The CDR3 loop is CASSFQATEAFF. For the CDR3, the DNA is TGTGCCAGCAGCTTTCAAGCCACTGAAGCTTTCTTT.

This chain uses TRBV28 with TRBJ1-5; D uncertain. The ends were cut back, 3 bases at V and 8 bases at J, with 2 bases in the middle. This CDR3 contains 10 residues. Germline CDR1 and CDR2: MDHEN and SYDVKM. CDR3: CASSFKPQHF. The CDR3 nucleotides are TGTGCCAGCAGTTTCAAGCCCCAGCATTTT.

The chain uses TRBV9 and TRBJ1-2, with TRBD1 as a possible D gene (5 bases). V was shortened by 4 bases and J by 3 bases, with 22 bases between the two germline ends. This CDR3 is 17 amino acids long. Germline V gene data show CDR1 as SGDLS and CDR2 as YYNGEE. For the CDR3, the DNA is TGTGCCAGCAGCCCTCGCGAGGCGGAGTCAGGGCACTATGGCTACACCTTC. It encodes CASSPREAESGHYGYTF.

In DNA form, the CDR3 reads TGTGCCAGCAGTCCGGGACAGGTGGAGACCCAGTACTTC. Encoded protein: CASSPGQVETQYF. V gene TRBV2 combines with J gene TRBJ2-5; 8 nucleotides match TRBD1. Germline trimming cut 5 bases from V and 5 bases from J; bases unmatched to any gene: 4. CDR3 length equals 13 residues. In germline, CDR1 is SNHLY, CDR2 FYNNEI. Full variable domain (outside the CDR3, taken from reference TRBV2 and TRBJ2-5): EPEVTQTPSHQVTQMGQEVILRCVPISNHLYFYWYRQILGQKVEFLVSFYNNEISEKSEIFDDQFSVERPDGSNFTLKIRSTKLEDSAMYFCASSPGQVETQYFGPGTRLLVL.

This chain connects TRBV15 to TRBJ1-2, with a possible D match to TRBD1 (6 bases). Germline V gene lookup returns CDR1 LNHNV and CDR2 YYDKDF (reference sequence). The CDR3 loop spans 13 amino acids. The ends were cut back, 1 base at V and 8 bases at J, with 11 bases in the middle. CDR3 in DNA: TGTGCCACCAGCAGAGTCAGGGACAAAGGCTACACCTTC. It specifies CATSRVRDKGYTF.

J is TRBJ2-3 and V is TRBV5-1, with a weak D call TRBD2 (5 bases). Looked up from germline, CDR1 is SGHRS and CDR2 is YFSETQ. V gave up 0 bases and J gave up 6 bases, with 11 bases separating them. The CDR3 is 14 amino acids. For the CDR3, the DNA is TGCGCCAGCAGCTTGGTACGATCGGGGGATACGCAGTATTTT. Protein: CASSLVRSGDTQYF. The entire variable domain, with the rest obtained from reference TRBV5-1 and TRBJ2-3, is as follows: KAGVTQTPRYLIKTRGQQVTLSCSPISGHRSVSWYQQTPGQGLQFLFEYFSETQRNKGNFPGRFSGRQFSNSRSEMNVSTLELGDSALYLCASSLVRSGDTQYFGPGTRLTVL.

The V gene is TRBV10-2, the J gene TRBJ2-2, with D perhaps matching TRBD2 (6 bases). Trimming pared 2 bases from V and 4 bases from J, leaving 11 bases between. The CDR3 runs 15 residues. Germline assignment: CDR1 WSHSY and CDR2 SAAADI. The CDR3: CASSESGHPTGELFF. CDR3 nucleotides: TGCGCCAGCAGTGAGAGCGGGCACCCCACCGGGGAGCTGTTTTTT.

The CDR3: CASSQIPGLAISYNEQFF. The CDR3 nucleotides read TGTGCCAGCAGCCAGATCCCGGGACTAGCGATCTCCTACAATGAGCAGTTCTTC. The chain employs TRBV7-9 and TRBJ2-1, with 10 bases fitting TRBD2. Germline trimming cut 5 bases from V and 0 bases from J; bases unmatched to any gene: 10. The V gene's germline CDR1 is SEHNR and CDR2 FQNEAQ (reference sequence). The CDR3 loop spans 18 amino acids.